The 2 T cell receptor beta chains in this list originate from one sample, sequenced in a study of monozygotic twins with inflammatory bowel disease. No DNA is given; TCRdb re-called the 5' RACE reads and lists each CDR3 protein once. The record lists 400,000 to 500,000 distinct CDR3 sequences, of which the ten most abundant hold less than 2.5%. Sequenced input: blood. Receptor source: a human donor with ulcerative colitis or Crohn's disease, or a healthy co-twin of an affected twin (not recorded which).

The J gene is TRBJ2-3, the V gene TRBV5-1; TCRdb selects TRBD1, and the lack of DNA leaves this call unchecked. The length of the CDR3 is 14 residues. Germline CDR1 SGHRS, CDR2 YFSETQ. CDR3 region: CASSLGQGYDTQYF.

The chain couples TRBV27 to TRBJ2-4. This CDR3 comprises 15 residues. CDR1 is MNHEY, CDR2 SMNVEV, per germline (reference sequence). The CDR3 here is CASSLSIVAKNIQYF.